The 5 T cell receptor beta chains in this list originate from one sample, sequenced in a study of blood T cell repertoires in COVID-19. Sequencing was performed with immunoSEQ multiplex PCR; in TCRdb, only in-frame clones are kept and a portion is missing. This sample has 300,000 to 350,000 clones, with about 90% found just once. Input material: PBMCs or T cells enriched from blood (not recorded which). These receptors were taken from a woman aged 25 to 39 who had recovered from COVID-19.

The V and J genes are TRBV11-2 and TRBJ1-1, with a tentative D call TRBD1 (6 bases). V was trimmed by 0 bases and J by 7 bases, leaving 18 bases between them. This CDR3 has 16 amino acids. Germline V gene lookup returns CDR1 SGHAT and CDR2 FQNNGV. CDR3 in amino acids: CASSLDGTGNYDEAFF. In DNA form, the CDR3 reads TGTGCCAGCAGCTTAGATGGAACAGGGAACTACGATGAAGCTTTCTTT. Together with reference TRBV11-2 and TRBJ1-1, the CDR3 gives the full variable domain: EAGVAQSPRYKIIEKRQSVAFWCNPISGHATLYWYQQILGQGPKLLIQFQNNGVVDDSQLPKDRFSAERLKGVDSTLKIQPAKLEDSAVYLCASSLDGTGNYDEAFFGQGTRLTVV.

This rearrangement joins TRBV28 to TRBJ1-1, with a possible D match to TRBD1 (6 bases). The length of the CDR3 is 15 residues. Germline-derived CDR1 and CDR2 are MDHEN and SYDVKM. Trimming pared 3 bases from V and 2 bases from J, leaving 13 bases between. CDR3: CASSLVLQGNTEAFF. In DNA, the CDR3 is TGTGCCAGCAGTTTGGTACTACAGGGCAACACTGAAGCTTTCTTT.

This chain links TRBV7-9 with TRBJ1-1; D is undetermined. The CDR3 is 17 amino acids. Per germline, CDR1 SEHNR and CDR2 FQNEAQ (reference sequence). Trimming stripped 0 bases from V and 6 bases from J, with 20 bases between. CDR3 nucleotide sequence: TGTGCCAGCAGCTTAGCATCCGGTGGTCGGGAGCGACCTGAAGCTTTCTTT. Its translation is CASSLASGGRERPEAFF. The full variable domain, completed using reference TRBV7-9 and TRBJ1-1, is DTGVSQNPRHKITKRGQNVTFRCDPISEHNRLYWYRQTLGQGPEFLTYFQNEAQLEKSRLLSDRFSAERPKGSFSTLEIQRTEQGDSAMYLCASSLASGGRERPEAFFGQGTRLTVV.

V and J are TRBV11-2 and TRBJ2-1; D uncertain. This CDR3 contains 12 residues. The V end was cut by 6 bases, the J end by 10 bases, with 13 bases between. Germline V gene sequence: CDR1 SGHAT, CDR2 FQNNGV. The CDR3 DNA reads TGTGCCAGCAGACTAATGGCTAGGGAGCAGTTCTTC. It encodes CASRLMAREQFF.

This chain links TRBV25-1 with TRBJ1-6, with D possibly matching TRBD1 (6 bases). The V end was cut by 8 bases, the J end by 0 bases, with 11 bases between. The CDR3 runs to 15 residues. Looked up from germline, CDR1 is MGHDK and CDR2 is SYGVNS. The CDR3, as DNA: TGTGCCAGCGGACAGCGGAGCTCCTATAATTCACCCCTCCACTTT. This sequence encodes CASGQRSSYNSPLHF.